The 19 T cell receptor beta chains listed next were all sequenced from one sample in a study of T cell responses to AZD1222 COVID-19 vaccine. The protocol was immunoSEQ multiplex PCR, while the TCRdb copy is restricted to in-frame clones and leaves out a portion. The data contain fewer than 110,000 clones, around 91% of them singletons. The input for sequencing was peripheral blood, taken on day 0 of AZD1222 vaccination. The receptors stem from an adult in good health.

The chain is built from TRBV2 and TRBJ2-7, with TRBD1 matching 9 bases. Germline V gives CDR1 SNHLY, CDR2 FYNNEI. CDR3 length: 13 residues. Germline trimming cut 6 bases from V and 1 base from J; bases unmatched to any gene: 1. The CDR3 bases are TGTGCCAGCAGGGGACAGGGTTCCTACGAGCAGTACTTC. It encodes CASRGQGSYEQYF.

The genes are TRBV6-2 or TRBV6-3 and TRBJ2-2; perhaps TRBD1 as D (6 bases). V dropped 7 bases and J dropped 1 base, with 10 bases sitting between them. This CDR3 region has 14 residues. Germline CDR1 is MNHEY and CDR2 is SVGEGT. The CDR3 bases are TGTGCCAGCACCCCGACAGGGAACACCGGGGAGCTGTTTTTT. Translated: CASTPTGNTGELFF.

Comments on this clone: The same CDR3 is also encoded by other DNA sequences in this sample. The rearrangement uses TRBV5-6 and TRBJ1-3; 7 bases match TRBD1. CDR3 length: 14 amino acids. V shed 4 bases, J shed 4 bases, and the junction held 5 bases outside the gene matches. CDR1 is SGHDT and CDR2 is YYEEEE in the germline V gene. The CDR3 bases are TGTGCCAGCAGCACGACAGGGTCGGGAAACACCATATATTTT. Protein sequence: CASSTTGSGNTIYF.

This sequence joins TRBV5-4 and TRBJ2-2; D not certain. The V and J ends lost 2 bases and 5 bases respectively, with 7 bases between them. The germline gives CDR1 SGHNT, CDR2 YYREEE (reference sequence). The CDR3 totals 13 residues. CDR3: CASSFARTGELFF. In nucleotides, the CDR3 is TGTGCCAGCAGCTTCGCTAGGACCGGGGAGCTGTTTTTT.

The chain couples TRBV12-3 or TRBV12-4 to TRBJ1-4, with 7 nucleotides matching TRBD1. J lost 13 bases, V lost 6 bases, and 8 bases had no gene match. This CDR3 comprises 12 residues. The CDR3 DNA is TGTGCCAGCAGACCCGGGACAGCGGGACTGTTTTTT. It is translated as CASRPGTAGLFF.

The chain combines TRBV5-1 with TRBJ1-1; D gene ambiguous. Trimming pared 4 bases from V and 0 bases from J, leaving 19 bases between. The CDR3 is 17 amino acids. Per germline, CDR1 SGHRS and CDR2 YFSETQ. The CDR3 sequence is CASSRFSLTNMNTEAFF. DNA of the CDR3: TGCGCCAGCAGCCGTTTCAGCTTGACCAACATGAACACTGAAGCTTTCTTT.

This chain links TRBV4-3 with TRBJ1-6; TRBD1 might be the D (6 bases). Germline CDR1 is LGHNA and CDR2 is YSLEER. The V end was cut by 6 bases, the J end by 0 bases, with 12 bases between. The CDR3 has 16 residues. This chain's CDR3 is CASRNDRNSYNSPLHF. The CDR3 region has the DNA TGCGCCAGCAGAAACGACAGGAACTCCTATAATTCACCCCTCCACTTT.

The genes are TRBV18 and TRBJ1-1, with D perhaps TRBD1 (6 bases). V shed 6 bases and J shed 5 bases, with 13 bases lying between them. The CDR3 is 13 amino acids. Germline V gene data show CDR1 as KGHSH and CDR2 as LQKENI. In nucleotides, the CDR3 is TGTGCCAGCTCGAAAAGGCAGGGGACTGAAGCTTTCTTT. It specifies CASSKRQGTEAFF.

The J gene is TRBJ1-1, the V gene TRBV18; D gene ambiguous. The CDR3 is made up of 16 amino acids. Deletions cut 2 bases from V and 0 bases from J, with 13 bases between. Germline V gene sequence: CDR1 KGHSH, CDR2 LQKENI. CDR3 sequence: CASSPSLLDMNTEAFF. Written as DNA, the CDR3 is TGTGCCAGCTCACCATCCCTCCTTGATATGAACACTGAAGCTTTCTTT.

The chain uses TRBV4-3 and TRBJ2-7; either TRBD1 or TRBD2 may fit D (5 bases each). Germline V gene sequence: CDR1 LGHNA, CDR2 YSLEER. The CDR3 extends over 14 amino acids. Trimming pared 4 bases from V and 2 bases from J, leaving 12 bases between. CDR3 nucleotide sequence: TGCGCCAGCAGCCTCCGCCCGGGACCCTACGAGCAGTACTTC. Its translation: CASSLRPGPYEQYF.

This clone was seen only a few times. The chain has TRBV4-3 and TRBJ2-2; D perhaps matches TRBD1 (6 bases). Trimming removed 6 bases at V and 3 bases at J, with 11 bases between. This CDR3 is 14 amino acids long. Per the germline V gene, CDR1 is LGHNA and CDR2 is YSLEER. CDR3 nucleotide sequence: TGCGCCAGCAGACGGGACACGGACACCGGGGAGCTGTTTTTT. Its protein is CASRRDTDTGELFF.

In DNA, the CDR3 is TGTGCCAGCAGGCAACGCGGGGATCAGCCCCAGCATTTT. This sequence encodes CASRQRGDQPQHF. The chain recombines TRBV12-3 or TRBV12-4 with TRBJ1-5; D is uncertain. The CDR3 runs 13 residues. V dropped 6 bases and J dropped 5 bases, with 11 bases sitting between them.

The chain is built from TRBV5-6 and TRBJ2-3, with 12 bases identical to TRBD2. The V gene's germline CDR1 is SGHDT and CDR2 YYEEEE. The CDR3 contains 16 residues. With 4 bases clipped from V and 3 bases from J, the junction kept 6 bases outside the gene matches. The CDR3 region has the DNA TGTGCCAGCAGCAAGTCTAGCGGGGGGGCAACAGATACGCAGTATTTT. This sequence encodes CASSKSSGGATDTQYF.

The V call is TRBV7-6, the J call TRBJ2-2; no clear D. Germline values: CDR1 SGHVS, CDR2 FNYEAQ. This CDR3 has 16 residues. Trimming removed 5 bases at V and 0 bases at J, with 13 bases between. CDR3 sequence reads: CASSPIVQTNTGELFF. The DNA of the CDR3 is TGTGCCAGCAGCCCCATCGTCCAGACGAACACCGGGGAGCTGTTTTTT.

The chain carries TRBV3-1 (or the pseudogene TRBV3-2) and TRBJ1-1, with D maybe TRBD1 (6 bases). The CDR3 contains 12 residues. Germline CDR1 LGHDT, CDR2 YNNKEL (reference sequence). V was trimmed by 4 bases and J by 7 bases, leaving 10 bases between them. CDR3 protein: CASSRTDNEAFF. The CDR3 region has the DNA TGTGCCAGCAGCCGGACAGATAATGAAGCTTTCTTT.

The DNA for the CDR3 is TGTGCCAGCAGCTTAGATCTATCACAGGGCGGGTTTGGAGGCTACACCTTC. Amino acid sequence: CASSLDLSQGGFGGYTF. The chain couples TRBV11-2 to TRBJ1-2; tentatively, D is TRBD1 (6 bases). The CDR3 totals 17 residues. V lost 0 bases and J lost 8, with 22 bases in between. Germline V CDR1 and CDR2: SGHAT, FQNNGV.

The chain carries TRBV15 and TRBJ2-7, with 10 bases matching TRBD2. There are 15 residues in the CDR3. CDR1 and CDR2 from the germline V gene are LNHNV and YYDKDF (reference sequence). The ends lost 0 bases at V and 7 bases at J; junction bases unmatched: 6. CDR3 loop: CATSRDALAGREQYF. The CDR3 DNA sequence: TGTGCCACCAGCAGAGATGCACTAGCGGGGAGAGAGCAGTACTTC. The variable domain in full, completed from reference TRBV15 and TRBJ2-7, reads DAMVIQNPRYQVTQFGKPVTLSCSQTLNHNVMYWYQQKSSQAPKLLFHYYDKDFNNEADTPDNFQSRRPNTSFCFLDIRSPGLGDTAMYLCATSRDALAGREQYFGPGTRLTVT.

The CDR3 spells CASRLQGWAGDEQYF. As DNA, the CDR3 is TGCGCCAGCAGACTTCAGGGGTGGGCAGGCGACGAGCAGTACTTC. The chain carries TRBV5-1 and TRBJ2-7, with D perhaps matching TRBD1 (6 bases). The length of the CDR3 is 15 residues. Trimming stripped 5 bases from V and 5 bases from J, with 20 bases between. Germline V gene lookup returns CDR1 SGHRS and CDR2 YFSETQ.

The chain links TRBV7-2 to TRBJ1-2; 7 nucleotides agree with TRBD1. There are 16 residues in the CDR3. The V gene's germline CDR1 is SGHTA and CDR2 FQGNSA. V lost 5 bases to trimming and J lost 4 bases; unmatched junction nucleotides: 13. CDR3 nucleotides: TGTGCCAGCAGCCTGGACGGGACAGTCGTACGCTATGGCTACACCTTC. This sequence encodes CASSLDGTVVRYGYTF.